The clone carrying this T cell receptor beta chain was recorded at least ten times. Within the sample, other DNA sequences also encode this same CDR3. The CDR3 is made up of 15 amino acids. V was pared by 2 bases and J by 2 bases, with 0 bases of the junction left unmatched. Germline assignment: CDR1 MNHNS and CDR2 SASEGT. These data originate in a study of blood T cell repertoires in COVID-19. Authors' analysis steps: How many nucleated cells were present was estimated from reference gene primer amplification. Data came from immunoSEQ multiplex PCR; TCRdb stores just in-frame clones and leaves some out. V, J and clone size were drawn from that table, and D and trimming were deduced from the DNA. The table includes 200,000 or so clones, 84% detected once.

The receptor was isolated from a woman in her sixties who had recovered from COVID-19. The chain uses TRBV6-1 and TRBJ2-5; the match to TRBD2 covers 12 bases. The sequenced sample was peripheral blood. The CDR3 spells CASSELAGGQETQYF. The CDR3, as DNA: TGTGCCAGCAGTGAACTAGCGGGGGGGCAAGAGACCCAGTACTTC.